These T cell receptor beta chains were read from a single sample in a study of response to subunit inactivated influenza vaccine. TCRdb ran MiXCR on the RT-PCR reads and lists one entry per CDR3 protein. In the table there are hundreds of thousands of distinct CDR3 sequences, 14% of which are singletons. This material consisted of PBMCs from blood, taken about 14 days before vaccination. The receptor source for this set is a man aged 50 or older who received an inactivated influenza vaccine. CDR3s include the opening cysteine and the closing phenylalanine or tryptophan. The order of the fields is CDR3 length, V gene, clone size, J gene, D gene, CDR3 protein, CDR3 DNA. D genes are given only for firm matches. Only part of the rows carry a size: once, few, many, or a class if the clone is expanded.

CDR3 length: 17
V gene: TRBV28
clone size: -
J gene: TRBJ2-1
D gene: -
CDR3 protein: CASTLRRGKSSYNEQFF
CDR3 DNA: TGTGCCAGCACCCTCCGTCGGGGAAAGAGCTCCTACAATGAGCAGTTCTTC

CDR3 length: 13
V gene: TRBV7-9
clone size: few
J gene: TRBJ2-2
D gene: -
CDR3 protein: CASSLMATGELFF
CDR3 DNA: TGTGCCAGCAGCTTAATGGCAACCGGGGAGCTGTTTTTT

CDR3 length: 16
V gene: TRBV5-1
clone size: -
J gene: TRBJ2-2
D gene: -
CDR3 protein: CASSLINMGSSGELFF
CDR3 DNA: TGCGCCAGCAGCTTGATTAATATGGGGTCGAGCGGGGAGCTGTTTTTT

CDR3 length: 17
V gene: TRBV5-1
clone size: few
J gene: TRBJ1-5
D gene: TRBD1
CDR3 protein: CASSLEPIQGYGQPQHF
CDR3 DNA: TGCGCCAGCAGCTTGGAACCTATACAGGGGTACGGTCAGCCCCAGCATTTT

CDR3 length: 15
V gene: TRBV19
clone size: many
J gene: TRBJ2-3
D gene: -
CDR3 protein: CASSIQGFGTDTQYF
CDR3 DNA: TGTGCCAGTAGTATCCAGGGTTTTGGCACAGATACGCAGTATTTT

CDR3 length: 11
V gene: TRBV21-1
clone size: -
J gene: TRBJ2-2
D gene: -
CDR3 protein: CASSKCPELFF
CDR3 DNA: TGTGCCAGCAGCAAGTGTCCGGAGCTGTTTTTT

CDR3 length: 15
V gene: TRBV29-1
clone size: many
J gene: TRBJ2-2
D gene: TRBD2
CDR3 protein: CSAGLAGVGAGELFF
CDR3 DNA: TGCAGCGCGGGACTAGCGGGAGTAGGCGCCGGGGAGCTGTTTTTT

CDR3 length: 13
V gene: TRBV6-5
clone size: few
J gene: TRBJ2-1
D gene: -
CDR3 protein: CASSFRGKDEQFF
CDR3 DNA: TGTGCCAGCAGTTTCAGGGGAAAGGATGAGCAGTTCTTC

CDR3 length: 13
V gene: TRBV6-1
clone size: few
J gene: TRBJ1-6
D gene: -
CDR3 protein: CASGGGFNSPLHF
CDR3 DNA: TGTGCCAGCGGGGGGGGCTTTAATTCACCCCTCCACTTT

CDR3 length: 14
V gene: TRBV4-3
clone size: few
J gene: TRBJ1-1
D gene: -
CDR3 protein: CASSQDKGNTEAFF
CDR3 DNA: TGCGCCAGCAGCCAAGATAAGGGGAACACTGAAGCTTTCTTT

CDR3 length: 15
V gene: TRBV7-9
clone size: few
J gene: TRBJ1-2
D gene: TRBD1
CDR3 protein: CASSPYRTGGSGYTF
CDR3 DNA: TGTGCCAGCAGCCCCTATCGGACAGGGGGCTCTGGCTACACCTTC

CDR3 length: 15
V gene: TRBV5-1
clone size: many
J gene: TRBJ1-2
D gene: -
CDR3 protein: CASSLSDGFGYGYTF
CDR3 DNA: TGCGCCAGCAGCTTGTCGGATGGATTTGGATATGGCTACACCTTC

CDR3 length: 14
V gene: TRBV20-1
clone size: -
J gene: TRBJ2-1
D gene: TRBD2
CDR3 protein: CSATSGRAYNEQFF
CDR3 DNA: TGCAGTGCTACTAGCGGGAGGGCCTACAATGAGCAGTTCTTC

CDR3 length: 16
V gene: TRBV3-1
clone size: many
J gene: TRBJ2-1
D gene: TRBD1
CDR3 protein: CASSQVVGQGQIEQFF
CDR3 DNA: TGTGCCAGCAGCCAAGTTGTGGGACAGGGGCAGATTGAGCAGTTCTTC

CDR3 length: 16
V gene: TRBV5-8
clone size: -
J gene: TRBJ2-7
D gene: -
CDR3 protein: CASSLGWGPFHYEQYF
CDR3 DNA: TGTGCCAGCAGCTTGGGCTGGGGCCCCTTCCACTACGAGCAGTACTTC

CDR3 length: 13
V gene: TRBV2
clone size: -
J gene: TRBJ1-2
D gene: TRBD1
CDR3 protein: CASSRTGARGYTF
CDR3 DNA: TGTGCCAGCAGTAGGACAGGGGCCCGTGGCTACACCTTC

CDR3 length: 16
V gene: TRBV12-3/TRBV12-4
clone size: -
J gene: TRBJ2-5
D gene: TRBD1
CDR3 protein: CASSFSSRGFRETQYF
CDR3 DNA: TGTGCCAGCAGTTTTTCGTCCAGGGGGTTCCGGGAGACCCAGTACTTC

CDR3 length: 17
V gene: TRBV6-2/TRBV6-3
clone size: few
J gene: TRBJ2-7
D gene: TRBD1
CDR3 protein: CASSLTLSGTGTYEQYF
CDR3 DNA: TGTGCCAGCAGTCTTACCCTATCCGGGACAGGAACCTACGAGCAGTACTTC

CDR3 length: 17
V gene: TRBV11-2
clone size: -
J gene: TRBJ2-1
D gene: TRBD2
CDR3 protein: CASSLIGTSGRAGEQFF
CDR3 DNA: TGTGCCAGCAGCTTGATCGGGACTAGCGGGAGGGCCGGGGAGCAGTTCTTC

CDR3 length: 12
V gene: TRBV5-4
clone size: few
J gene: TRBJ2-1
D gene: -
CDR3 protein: CASSPSFGGQFF
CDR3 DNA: TGTGCCAGCAGCCCCTCTTTTGGCGGGCAGTTCTTC

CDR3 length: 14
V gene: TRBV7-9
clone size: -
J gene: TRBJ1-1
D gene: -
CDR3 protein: CASSSYATATEAFF
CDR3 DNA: TGTGCCAGCAGCTCATATGCGACAGCGACTGAAGCTTTCTTT

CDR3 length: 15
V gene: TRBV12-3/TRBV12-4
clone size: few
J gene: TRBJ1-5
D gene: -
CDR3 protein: CASNSEGGGLWPQHF
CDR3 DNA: TGTGCCAGCAACTCAGAAGGAGGCGGTCTATGGCCCCAGCATTTT

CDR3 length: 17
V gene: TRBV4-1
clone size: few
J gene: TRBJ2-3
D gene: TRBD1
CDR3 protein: CASSRGQVLSSTDTQYF
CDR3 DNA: TGCGCCAGCAGCCGAGGACAGGTTTTATCTAGCACAGATACGCAGTATTTT

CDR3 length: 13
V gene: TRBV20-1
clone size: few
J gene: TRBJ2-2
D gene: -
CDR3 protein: CSAIQGTTGELFF
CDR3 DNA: TGCAGTGCTATACAGGGCACCACCGGGGAGCTGTTTTTT

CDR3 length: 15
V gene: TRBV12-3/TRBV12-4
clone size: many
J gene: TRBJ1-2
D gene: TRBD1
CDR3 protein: CASSHPGQGNYGYTF
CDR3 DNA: TGTGCCAGCAGCCACCCGGGACAGGGTAACTATGGCTACACCTTC

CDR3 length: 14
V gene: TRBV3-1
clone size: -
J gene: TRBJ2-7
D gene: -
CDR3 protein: CASSPQRVSYEQYF
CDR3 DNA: TGTGCCAGCAGCCCCCAGAGGGTTTCCTACGAGCAGTACTTC

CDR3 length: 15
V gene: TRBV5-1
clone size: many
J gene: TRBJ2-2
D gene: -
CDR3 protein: CASSLNSANTGELFF
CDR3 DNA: TGCGCCAGCAGCTTGAACAGCGCGAACACCGGGGAGCTGTTTTTT

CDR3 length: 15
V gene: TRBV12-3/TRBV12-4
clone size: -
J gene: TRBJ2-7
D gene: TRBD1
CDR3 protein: CASPYSGQLRYEQYF
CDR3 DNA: TGTGCCAGCCCTTATTCGGGACAGTTGCGCTACGAGCAGTACTTC

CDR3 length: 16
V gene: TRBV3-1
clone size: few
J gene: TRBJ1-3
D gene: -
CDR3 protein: CASSSDRLHSGNTIYF
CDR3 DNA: TGTGCCAGCAGCTCCGACAGACTACACTCTGGAAACACCATATATTTT

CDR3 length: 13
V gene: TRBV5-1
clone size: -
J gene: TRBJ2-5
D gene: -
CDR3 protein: CASSEGSGETQYF
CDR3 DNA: TGCGCCAGCAGCGAAGGGTCTGGGGAGACCCAGTACTTC

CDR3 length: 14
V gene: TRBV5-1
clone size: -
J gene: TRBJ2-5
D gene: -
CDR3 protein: CASSQAASTETQYF
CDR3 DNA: TGCGCCAGCAGCCAGGCGGCGTCCACCGAGACCCAGTACTTC

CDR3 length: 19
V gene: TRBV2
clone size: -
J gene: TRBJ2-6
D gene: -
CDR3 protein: CAFSLALGASFSGANVLTF
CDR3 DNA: TGTGCCTTCAGTTTAGCGCTGGGCGCCTCCTTCTCTGGGGCCAACGTCCTGACTTTC

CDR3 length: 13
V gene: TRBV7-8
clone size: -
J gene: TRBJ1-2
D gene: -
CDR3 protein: CASSSIHNCGYTF
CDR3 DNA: TGTGCCAGCAGCTCGATCCATAACTGTGGCTACACCTTC

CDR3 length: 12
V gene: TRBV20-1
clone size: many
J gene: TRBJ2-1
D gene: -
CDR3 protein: CSARDQGYEQFF
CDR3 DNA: TGCAGTGCTAGAGATCAGGGGTATGAGCAGTTCTTC

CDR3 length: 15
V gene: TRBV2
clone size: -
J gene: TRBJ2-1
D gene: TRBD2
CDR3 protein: CASSTTSVSYNEQFF
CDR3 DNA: TGTGCCAGCAGTACAACTAGCGTCTCCTACAATGAGCAGTTCTTC

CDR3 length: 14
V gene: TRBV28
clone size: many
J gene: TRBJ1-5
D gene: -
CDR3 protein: CASSLLGSNQPQHF
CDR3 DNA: TGTGCCAGCAGTTTACTGGGGAGCAATCAGCCCCAGCATTTT

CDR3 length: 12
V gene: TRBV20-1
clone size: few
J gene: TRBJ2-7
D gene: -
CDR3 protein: CSARKTVLEQYF
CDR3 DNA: TGCAGTGCTAGAAAGACCGTTCTTGAGCAGTACTTC

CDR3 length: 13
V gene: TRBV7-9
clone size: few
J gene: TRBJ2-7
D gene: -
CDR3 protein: CASSFRLLDEQYF
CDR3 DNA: TGTGCCAGCAGCTTTAGACTCCTGGACGAGCAGTACTTC

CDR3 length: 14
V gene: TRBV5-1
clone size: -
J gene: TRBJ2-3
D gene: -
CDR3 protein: CASSSTGPPDTQYF
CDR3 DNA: TGCGCCAGCAGCTCAACAGGTCCCCCAGATACGCAGTATTTT

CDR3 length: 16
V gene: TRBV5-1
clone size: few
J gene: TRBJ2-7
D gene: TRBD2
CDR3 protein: CASSETSGGNLRVQYF
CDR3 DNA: TGCGCCAGCAGCGAGACTAGCGGGGGGAATTTACGAGTGCAGTACTTC

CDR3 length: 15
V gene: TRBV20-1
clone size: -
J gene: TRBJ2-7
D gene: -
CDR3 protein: CSARDLGTATYEQYF
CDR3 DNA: TGCAGTGCTAGAGATCTAGGGACCGCGACCTACGAGCAGTACTTC

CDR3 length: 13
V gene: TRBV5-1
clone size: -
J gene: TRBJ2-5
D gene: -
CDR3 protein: CASMGDRKETQYF
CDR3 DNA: TGCGCCAGCATGGGGGATCGCAAAGAGACCCAGTACTTC

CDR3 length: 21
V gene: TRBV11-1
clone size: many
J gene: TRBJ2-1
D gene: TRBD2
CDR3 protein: CASSFFPLTSGGPSSYNEQFF
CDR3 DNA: TGTGCCAGCAGCTTCTTTCCGCTGACTAGCGGGGGACCAAGCTCCTACAATGAGCAGTTCTTC

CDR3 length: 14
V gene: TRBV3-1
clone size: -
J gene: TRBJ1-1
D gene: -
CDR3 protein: CASSHSPGKRRAFF
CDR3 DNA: TGTGCCAGCAGCCATTCCCCAGGGAAACGGCGGGCTTTCTTT

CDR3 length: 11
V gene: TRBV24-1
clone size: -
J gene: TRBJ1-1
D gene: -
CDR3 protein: CATSGETEAFF
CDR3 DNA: TGTGCCACCAGTGGGGAGACTGAAGCTTTCTTT

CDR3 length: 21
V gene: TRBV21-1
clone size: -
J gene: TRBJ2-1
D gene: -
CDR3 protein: CASSKVTLREGLIVRYNEQFF
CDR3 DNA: TGTGCCAGCAGCAAAGTGACATTGCGGGAGGGCCTTATAGTTCGGTACAATGAGCAGTTCTTC

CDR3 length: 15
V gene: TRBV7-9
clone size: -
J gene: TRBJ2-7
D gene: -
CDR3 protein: CASSFGVGRTYEQYF
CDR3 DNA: TGTGCCAGCAGCTTTGGCGTAGGGCGGACCTACGAGCAGTACTTC

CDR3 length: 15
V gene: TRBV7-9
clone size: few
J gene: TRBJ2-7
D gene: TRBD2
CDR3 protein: CASSLGPVGRYEQYF
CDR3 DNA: TGTGCCAGCAGCTTAGGCCCCGTCGGGAGGTACGAGCAGTACTTC

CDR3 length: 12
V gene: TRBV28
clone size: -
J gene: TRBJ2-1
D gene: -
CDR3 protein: CASSPSGYEQFF
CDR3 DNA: TGTGCCAGCAGTCCCTCGGGATATGAGCAGTTCTTC

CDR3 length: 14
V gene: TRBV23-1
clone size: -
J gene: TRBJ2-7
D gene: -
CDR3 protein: CASSQSPGPHEQYF
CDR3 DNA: TGCGCCAGCAGTCAATCTCCAGGTCCCCACGAGCAGTACTTC